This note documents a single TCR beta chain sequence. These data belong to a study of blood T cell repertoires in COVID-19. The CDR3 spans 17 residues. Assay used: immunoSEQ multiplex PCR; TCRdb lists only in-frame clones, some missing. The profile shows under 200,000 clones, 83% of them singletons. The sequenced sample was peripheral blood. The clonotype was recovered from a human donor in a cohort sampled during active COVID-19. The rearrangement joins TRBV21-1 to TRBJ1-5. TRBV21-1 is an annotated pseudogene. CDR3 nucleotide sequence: TGTGCCAGCAGCAAAAAAAAAGGCGCGCGGCAAGAGGGGCCCCAGCATTTT. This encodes CASSKKKGARQEGPQHF.